Listed below are T cell receptor beta chains from one sample, sequenced in a study of cytomegalovirus exposure and HLA in healthy donors. The method was immunoSEQ multiplex PCR; TCRdb's version includes in-frame clones alone and lacks a portion of them. The repertoire holds 120,000 or so clones, about 73% seen once, with 6.3% in the top ten. The sample was PBMCs. The origin of the receptors is a middle-aged woman in good health and CMV-seronegative. Each CDR3 is given with its conserved first and last residue.

j_gene: TRBJ1-2; len: 15; v_gene: TRBV29-1; CDR3aa: CSVEDPVTANYGYTF
j_gene: TRBJ2-1; len: 15; v_gene: TRBV11-2; CDR3aa: CASNTEQGTRNEQFF
j_gene: TRBJ1-1; len: 13; v_gene: TRBV9; CDR3aa: CASSVQVHTEAFF
j_gene: TRBJ2-1; len: 16; v_gene: TRBV5-1; CDR3aa: CASSPAGTGWHNEQFF
j_gene: TRBJ2-1; len: 15; v_gene: TRBV5-1; CDR3aa: CASSGLAGVDNEQFF
j_gene: TRBJ1-4; len: 15; v_gene: TRBV19; CDR3aa: CASSTAGEPNEKLFF
j_gene: -; len: 13; v_gene: TRBV6-6; CDR3aa: CASSYPGAYEQYF
j_gene: -; len: 19; v_gene: TRBV4-3; CDR3aa: CASSQGVRWRQDPSYEQYF
j_gene: TRBJ2-1; len: 16; v_gene: TRBV7-9; CDR3aa: CASSLGAGVGGNEQFF
j_gene: TRBJ1-2; len: 13; v_gene: TRBV2; CDR3aa: CATRREVLYGYTF
j_gene: TRBJ1-4; len: 17; v_gene: TRBV7-8; CDR3aa: CASSLWRYRGVNEKLFF
j_gene: TRBJ2-5; len: 15; v_gene: TRBV7-7; CDR3aa: CASSLAYREQETQYF
j_gene: TRBJ2-3; len: 14; v_gene: TRBV5-1; CDR3aa: CASSLDERSRGQYF
j_gene: TRBJ2-7; len: 14; v_gene: TRBV10-3; CDR3aa: CAISESTGGYEQYF
j_gene: TRBJ1-4; len: 15; v_gene: TRBV9; CDR3aa: CASSVTGRTEEKLFF
j_gene: TRBJ2-6; len: 17; v_gene: TRBV2; CDR3aa: CARTRGTGEGLANGLTF
j_gene: TRBJ2-5; len: 16; v_gene: TRBV15; CDR3aa: CATSEGLAGGQETQYF
j_gene: TRBJ2-1; len: 15; v_gene: TRBV5-1; CDR3aa: CASSPWTSDYNEQFF
j_gene: TRBJ2-7; len: 15; v_gene: TRBV19; CDR3aa: CASSMDAAGIYEQYF
j_gene: TRBJ2-1; len: 12; v_gene: TRBV7-3; CDR3aa: CASSSTVNEQFF
j_gene: TRBJ1-2; len: 13; v_gene: TRBV7-2; CDR3aa: CASSSGQGDGYTF
j_gene: TRBJ2-1; len: 14; v_gene: TRBV27; CDR3aa: CASSLATIHNEQFF
j_gene: TRBJ1-3; len: 15; v_gene: TRBV27; CDR3aa: CASSLRGAGRNTIYF
j_gene: TRBJ1-2; len: 15; v_gene: TRBV2; CDR3aa: CASSRIVGVGYGYTF
j_gene: TRBJ2-3; len: 16; v_gene: TRBV7-2; CDR3aa: CASSPRHLSSTDTQYF
j_gene: TRBJ2-7; len: 16; v_gene: TRBV15; CDR3aa: CATSRDWHSGSYEQYF
j_gene: TRBJ2-5; len: 14; v_gene: TRBV9; CDR3aa: CASSVGGGAETQYF
j_gene: TRBJ1-2; len: 13; v_gene: TRBV28; CDR3aa: CASSATGYYGYTF
j_gene: TRBJ2-3; len: 14; v_gene: TRBV28; CDR3aa: CASKTAGGLDTQYF
j_gene: TRBJ1-2; len: 16; v_gene: TRBV7-2; CDR3aa: CASSLATGTGGSGYTF
j_gene: TRBJ1-1; len: 15; v_gene: TRBV19; CDR3aa: CASTSARGPLGEAFF
j_gene: TRBJ1-2; len: 15; v_gene: TRBV4-2; CDR3aa: CASSQGLEGAGGYTF
j_gene: TRBJ2-7; len: 18; v_gene: TRBV2; CDR3aa: CASSLGLVGPLSGYEQYF
j_gene: TRBJ1-2; len: 15; v_gene: TRBV7-2; CDR3aa: CASSKSPGQGVGYTF
j_gene: TRBJ2-3; len: 16; v_gene: TRBV5-1; CDR3aa: CASSTLAVSGTDTQYF
j_gene: TRBJ2-1; len: 15; v_gene: TRBV5-1; CDR3aa: CASSLVGSSYNEQFF
j_gene: TRBJ1-1; len: 13; v_gene: TRBV9; CDR3aa: CASSPQMGGGAFF
j_gene: TRBJ2-7; len: 15; v_gene: TRBV19; CDR3aa: CASSIAKGATYEQYF
j_gene: TRBJ2-2; len: 13; v_gene: TRBV7-2; CDR3aa: CASSPRNTGELFF
j_gene: TRBJ2-1; len: 15; v_gene: TRBV5-1; CDR3aa: CASSSQGYSYNEQFF
j_gene: TRBJ2-5; len: 16; v_gene: TRBV4-1; CDR3aa: CASSQSGGRAWGTQYF
j_gene: TRBJ2-5; len: 14; v_gene: TRBV14; CDR3aa: CASSPGLAPETQYF
j_gene: TRBJ2-2; len: 12; v_gene: TRBV5-6; CDR3aa: CASSLQAGELFF
j_gene: TRBJ2-3; len: 15; v_gene: TRBV10-2; CDR3aa: CASRGTSGRADTQYF
j_gene: TRBJ1-2; len: 17; v_gene: TRBV15; CDR3aa: CATSRRGDRGRPYGYTF
j_gene: TRBJ2-7; len: 13; v_gene: TRBV15; CDR3aa: CATSRDDSYEQYF
j_gene: TRBJ2-1; len: 14; v_gene: TRBV27; CDR3aa: CASSLSATQSKQFF
j_gene: TRBJ2-5; len: 15; v_gene: TRBV11-2; CDR3aa: CASSDQGGQGETQYF
j_gene: TRBJ2-5; len: 12; v_gene: TRBV5-1; CDR3aa: CASSLIGETQYF
j_gene: TRBJ2-7; len: 14; v_gene: TRBV28; CDR3aa: CASRPRTGLYEQYF
j_gene: TRBJ2-6; len: 17; v_gene: TRBV5-4; CDR3aa: CASSSASSKSGANVLTF
j_gene: TRBJ1-3; len: 16; v_gene: TRBV5-1; CDR3aa: CASSKDYRGSGNTIYF
j_gene: TRBJ2-1; len: 18; v_gene: TRBV7-9; CDR3aa: CASSSRTSVRGSYNEQFF
j_gene: TRBJ1-3; len: 15; v_gene: TRBV28; CDR3aa: CASSLPQGAGNTIYF
j_gene: TRBJ2-2; len: 13; v_gene: TRBV5-1; CDR3aa: CASAPVHTGELFF
j_gene: TRBJ2-7; len: 11; v_gene: TRBV20-1; CDR3aa: CSATGSYEQYF
j_gene: TRBJ1-2; len: 16; v_gene: TRBV5-5; CDR3aa: CASSLGLGQGARGYTF
j_gene: TRBJ2-3; len: 15; v_gene: TRBV10-3; CDR3aa: CAIGDIEITGQGRNF
j_gene: TRBJ2-7; len: 15; v_gene: TRBV28; CDR3aa: CASSLSHREVDEQYF
j_gene: TRBJ2-4; len: 11; v_gene: TRBV25-1; CDR3aa: CASQGPNIQYF